This is a list of T cell receptor beta chains from one sample in a study of T-cell memory formation after mild COVID-19. TCRdb re-derived calls from the 5' RACE reads in MiXCR, one entry per CDR3 protein. Of 100,000 to 150,000 distinct CDR3 sequences in the sample, approximately 15% are singletons; the top ten hold approximately 5.5%. Source material: PBMCs or a T cell subset sorted from them (not recorded which). Receptor source: a man aged 18 to 29 who had mild COVID-19 (a few samples of this study predate the infection). Cell type and time point are not known. Each CDR3 is given with its conserved first and last residue. D genes are given only for firm matches. The size field is filled for only some rows; it gives once, few, many or a size class.

V gene,clone size,J gene,D gene,CDR3 protein,CDR3 DNA
TRBV7-9,many,TRBJ1-6,.,CASAVDYNSPLHF,TGTGCCAGCGCCGTAGACTATAATTCACCCCTCCACTTT
TRBV5-1,many,TRBJ2-1,.,CASSVGREQFF,TGCGCCAGCAGCGTTGGCCGGGAGCAGTTCTTC
TRBV4-2,.,TRBJ2-7,.,CASSQESLGTPHEQYF,TGTGCCAGCAGCCAAGAAAGTCTCGGGACCCCCCACGAGCAGTACTTC
TRBV7-9,.,TRBJ1-6,.,CASSFPGRHSPLHF,TGTGCCAGCAGCTTTCCAGGGAGGCACTCACCCCTCCACTTT
TRBV5-1,.,TRBJ1-6,TRBD1,CASSRAGTVNSPLHF,TGCGCCAGCAGCCGAGCCGGGACAGTAAATTCACCCCTCCACTTT
TRBV2,.,TRBJ1-5,TRBD1,CASSATGSQPQHF,TGTGCCAGCAGTGCGACAGGGAGTCAGCCCCAGCATTTT
TRBV2,.,TRBJ1-1,.,CASSEARGATEAFF,TGTGCCAGCAGTGAAGCGCGCGGGGCCACTGAAGCTTTCTTT
TRBV5-1,many,TRBJ2-5,.,CASSLSQGAVSYF,TGCGCCAGCAGCTTATCGCAGGGCGCGGTATCTTACTTC
TRBV20-1,many,TRBJ1-6,.,CSARDGRTFSPLHF,TGCAGTGCTAGAGATGGCAGGACGTTCTCACCCCTCCACTTT
TRBV5-1,.,TRBJ2-2,.,CASTKNTGELFF,TGCGCCAGCACCAAGAACACCGGGGAGCTGTTTTTT
TRBV3-1,.,TRBJ2-6,.,CAIGSGANVLTF,TGTGCCATAGGGTCTGGGGCCAACGTCCTGACTTTC
TRBV20-1,few,TRBJ2-3,TRBD2,CSASGGGTDTQYF,TGCAGTGCTAGCGGGGGGGGCACAGATACGCAGTATTTT
TRBV20-1,.,TRBJ2-3,TRBD2,CSAITLGLAGRGRSNTQYF,TGCAGTGCTATAACCCTGGGACTAGCGGGGAGAGGGCGGTCGAATACGCAGTATTTT
TRBV10-3,few,TRBJ2-3,.,CAISDEDTQYF,TGTGCCATCAGTGACGAGGATACGCAGTATTTT
TRBV6-2/TRBV6-3,.,TRBJ1-6,.,CASSYSKQALRRRNSPLHF,TGTGCCAGCAGTTACTCGAAACAGGCTCTCCGCCGCAGAAATTCACCCCTCCACTTT
TRBV7-2,many,TRBJ1-1,TRBD1,CASSTQGGTEAFF,TGTGCCAGCAGCACTCAGGGGGGGACTGAAGCTTTCTTT
TRBV20-1,.,TRBJ2-5,.,CSARSPSVLETQYF,TGCAGTGCTAGATCGCCTAGCGTCCTGGAGACCCAGTACTTC
TRBV5-1,.,TRBJ1-2,.,CASSLALRQRTGYGYTF,TGCGCCAGCAGCTTGGCTCTTCGACAGAGGACCGGGTATGGCTACACCTTC
TRBV7-2,few,TRBJ1-1,.,CASSPQWGPDTEAFF,TGTGCCAGCAGCCCCCAATGGGGGCCTGACACTGAAGCTTTCTTT
TRBV12-3/TRBV12-4,few,TRBJ2-2,.,CASSSGPTNTGELFF,TGTGCCAGCAGTTCTGGGCCCACGAACACCGGGGAGCTGTTTTTT
TRBV5-6,few,TRBJ1-4,TRBD1,CASSSPGTGNEKLFF,TGTGCCAGCAGCTCCCCCGGGACAGGGAATGAAAAACTGTTTTTT
TRBV4-3,.,TRBJ2-2,TRBD2,CASSHITGLAGIITGELFF,TGCGCCAGCAGCCACATCACGGGACTAGCGGGGATTATCACCGGGGAGCTGTTTTTT
TRBV29-1,few,TRBJ2-2,TRBD1,CSVGRDRPSGELFF,TGCAGCGTTGGCAGGGACAGGCCGTCCGGGGAGCTGTTTTTT
TRBV5-1,.,TRBJ2-5,.,CASSPYRDTETQYF,TGCGCCAGCAGCCCCTATCGGGACACAGAGACCCAGTACTTC
TRBV10-3,.,TRBJ2-2,.,CAVQGSGELFF,TGTGCCGTTCAGGGGAGCGGGGAGCTGTTTTTT
TRBV4-1,.,TRBJ1-3,.,CASSLRPVAGNTIYF,TGCGCCAGCAGTCTCAGGCCAGTAGCTGGAAACACCATATATTTT
TRBV10-3,few,TRBJ2-7,TRBD1,CAISDGDRVKEQYF,TGTGCCATCAGTGATGGGGACAGGGTTAAAGAGCAGTACTTC
TRBV5-6,few,TRBJ1-4,TRBD1,CASSLTGDRRNEKLFF,TGTGCCAGCAGCTTGACCGGGGACAGGCGTAATGAAAAACTGTTTTTT
TRBV11-3,few,TRBJ2-1,TRBD2,CASSQGLAGGQTEQFF,TGTGCCAGCAGCCAGGGACTAGCGGGGGGACAAACGGAGCAGTTCTTC
TRBV6-5,many,TRBJ1-5,.,CASSPNWVGNQPQHF,TGTGCCAGCAGCCCCAATTGGGTGGGCAATCAGCCCCAGCATTTT
TRBV7-2,.,TRBJ2-1,.,CASRQGPSNEQFF,TGTGCCAGCAGGCAGGGGCCTAGCAATGAGCAGTTCTTC
TRBV6-1,.,TRBJ1-1,.,CASFPRGTDTEAFF,TGTGCCAGTTTCCCTAGGGGTACGGACACTGAAGCTTTCTTT
TRBV24-1,.,TRBJ2-3,TRBD1,CATSDLRDRGLDTQYF,TGTGCCACCAGTGACCTCCGGGACAGGGGATTAGATACGCAGTATTTT
TRBV11-2,few,TRBJ2-2,.,CASRRPGAQGELFF,TGTGCCAGCAGAAGGCCAGGGGCCCAGGGGGAGCTGTTTTTT
TRBV12-3/TRBV12-4,.,TRBJ1-2,TRBD1,CASSLQGNYGYTF,TGTGCCAGCAGCTTACAGGGGAACTATGGCTACACCTTC
TRBV7-9,few,TRBJ1-3,.,CASSARRDTIYF,TGTGCCAGCAGCGCCCGTAGGGACACCATATATTTT
TRBV4-2,.,TRBJ2-7,TRBD2,CASSQVASGERYEQYF,TGTGCCAGCAGCCAAGTGGCTAGCGGAGAGAGGTACGAGCAGTACTTC
TRBV4-2,few,TRBJ2-4,TRBD2,CASSQEITSGGRNIQYF,TGTGCCAGCAGCCAAGAAATAACTAGCGGGGGAAGGAACATTCAGTACTTC
TRBV24-1,few,TRBJ1-1,.,CATSDPGTPNLAFF,TGTGCCACCAGTGACCCAGGGACACCGAATTTGGCTTTCTTT
TRBV5-4,.,TRBJ2-1,TRBD1,CASKIGQGADEQFF,TGTGCCAGCAAAATCGGACAGGGGGCGGATGAGCAGTTCTTC
TRBV5-1,few,TRBJ2-7,TRBD2,CASSPASGGFYEQYF,TGCGCCAGCAGCCCGGCTAGCGGGGGTTTCTACGAGCAGTACTTC
TRBV5-8,.,TRBJ2-1,TRBD2,CASSLGTRVDDEQFF,TGTGCCAGCAGCTTGGGGACTAGAGTCGACGATGAGCAGTTCTTC
TRBV5-1,.,TRBJ1-1,.,CASSARESTEAFF,TGCGCCAGCAGCGCCAGGGAGAGCACTGAAGCTTTCTTT
TRBV7-2,few,TRBJ1-3,.,CASSSQTAKSGNTIYF,TGTGCCAGCAGCTCACAGACAGCCAAGTCTGGAAACACCATATATTTT
TRBV9,many,TRBJ1-1,TRBD1,CASSPRGRGEAFF,TGTGCCAGCAGCCCTAGGGGGCGAGGTGAAGCTTTCTTT
TRBV6-1,few,TRBJ1-1,.,CASSESGNTEAFF,TGTGCCAGCAGTGAATCCGGGAACACTGAAGCTTTCTTT
TRBV6-6,few,TRBJ1-1,.,CASIPPHGGDEAFF,TGTGCCAGCATCCCACCCCACGGCGGGGATGAAGCTTTCTTT
TRBV3-1,few,TRBJ2-5,.,CASTVGALETQYF,TGTGCCAGCACTGTTGGGGCGTTGGAGACCCAGTACTTC
TRBV7-2,.,TRBJ2-1,.,CASSLGSGLASYNEQFF,TGTGCCAGCAGCTTGGGGTCCGGCCTAGCCTCCTACAATGAGCAGTTCTTC
TRBV7-2,few,TRBJ1-2,.,CASSNTRTGSRGYTF,TGTGCCAGCAGCAATACCCGCACAGGGTCTCGCGGCTACACCTTC
TRBV5-1,.,TRBJ2-3,.,CASSLATNGDTQYF,TGCGCCAGCAGCTTGGCCACGAACGGGGATACGCAGTATTTT
TRBV9,.,TRBJ2-3,.,CASSVVSYGADTQYF,TGTGCCAGCAGCGTAGTGTCCTACGGGGCAGATACGCAGTATTTT
TRBV9,.,TRBJ1-6,.,CASSAANSPLHF,TGTGCCAGCTCCGCCGCGAATTCACCCCTCCACTTT
TRBV24-1,many,TRBJ2-3,TRBD2,CATSDLKRGGEDTQYF,TGTGCCACCAGTGATTTGAAGCGGGGGGGTGAAGATACGCAGTATTTT
TRBV19,.,TRBJ2-5,TRBD2,CASSIRGGRETQYF,TGTGCCAGTAGTATCCGGGGGGGCCGCGAGACCCAGTACTTC
TRBV29-1,few,TRBJ2-5,.,CSVVRGGETQYF,TGCAGCGTTGTGAGGGGAGGAGAGACCCAGTACTTC